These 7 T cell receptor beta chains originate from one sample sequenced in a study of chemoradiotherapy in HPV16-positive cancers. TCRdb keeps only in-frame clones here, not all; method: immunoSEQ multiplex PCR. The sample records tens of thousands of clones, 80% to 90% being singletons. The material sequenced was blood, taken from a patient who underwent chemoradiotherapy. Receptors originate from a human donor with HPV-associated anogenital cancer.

CDR3 in amino acids: CASSSPGTNEQYF. For the CDR3, the DNA is TGTGCCAGCAGTTCGCCGGGAACAAACGAGCAGTACTTC. The chain carries TRBV6-5 and TRBJ2-7, with a weak D call TRBD2 (5 bases). Germline CDR1 is MNHEY and CDR2 is SVGAGI. Trimming shortened V by 4 bases and J by 5 bases, and 12 bases separated the two germline ends. The CDR3 runs to 13 residues.

CDR3 nucleotides: TGCAGTGCTAGTTGGGTAGATACGCAGTATTTT. Its translation: CSASWVDTQYF. The chain joins TRBV20-1 to TRBJ2-3; D ambiguous. V was cut by 3 bases and J by 5 bases, with 6 bases left in between. Germline CDR1 reads DFQATT; CDR2 reads SNEGSKA (reference sequence). The CDR3 is 11 amino acids.

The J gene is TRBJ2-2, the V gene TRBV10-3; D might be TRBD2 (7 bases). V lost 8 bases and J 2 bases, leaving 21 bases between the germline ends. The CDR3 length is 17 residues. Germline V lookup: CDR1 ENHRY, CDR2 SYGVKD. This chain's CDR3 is CAIRSEGAGANTGELFF. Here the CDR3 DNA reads TGTGCCATCCGCAGTGAAGGGGCGGGGGCTAACACCGGGGAGCTGTTTTTT.

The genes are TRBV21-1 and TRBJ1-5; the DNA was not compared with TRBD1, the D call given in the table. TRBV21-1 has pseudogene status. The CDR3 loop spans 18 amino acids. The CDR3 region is CASSKVGDRGYSNQPQHF. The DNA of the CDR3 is TGTGCCAGCAGCAAAGTGGGCGACAGGGGATATAGCAATCAGCCCCAGCATTTT.

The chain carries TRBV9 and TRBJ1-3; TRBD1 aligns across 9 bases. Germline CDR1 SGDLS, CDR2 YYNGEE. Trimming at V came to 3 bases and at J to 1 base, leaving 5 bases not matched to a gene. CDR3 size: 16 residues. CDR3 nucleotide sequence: TGTGCCAGCAGCGCACTGGACAGGGGTTCTGGAAACACCATATATTTT. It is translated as CASSALDRGSGNTIYF. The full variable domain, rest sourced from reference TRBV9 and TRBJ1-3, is DSGVTQTPKHLITATGQRVTLRCSPRSGDLSVYWYQQSLDQGLQFLIQYYNGEERAKGNILERFSAQQFPDLHSELNLSSLELGDSALYFCASSALDRGSGNTIYFGEGSWLTVV.

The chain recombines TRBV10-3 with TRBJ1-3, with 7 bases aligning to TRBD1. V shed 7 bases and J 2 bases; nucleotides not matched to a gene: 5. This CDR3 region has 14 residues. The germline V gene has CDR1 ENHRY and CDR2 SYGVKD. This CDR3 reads CAIIGTATGNTIYF. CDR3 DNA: TGTGCCATCATAGGGACAGCCACTGGAAACACCATATATTTT.

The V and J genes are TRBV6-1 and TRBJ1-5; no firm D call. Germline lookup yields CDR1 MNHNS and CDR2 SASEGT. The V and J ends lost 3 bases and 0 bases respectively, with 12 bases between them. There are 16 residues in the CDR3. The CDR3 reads CASSDGGRGSNQPQHF. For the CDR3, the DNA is TGTGCCAGCAGTGATGGAGGGCGGGGTAGCAATCAGCCCCAGCATTTT.